This is a list of T cell receptor beta chains from one sample in a study of blood T cell repertoires in COVID-19. Profiled with immunoSEQ multiplex PCR; TCRdb holds only in-frame clones, not every one. In the table there are some 180,000 clones, about 76% of which are singletons. Material for sequencing was peripheral blood. Every receptor here comes from a woman aged 35 to 49 with COVID-19, enrolled during active disease. Both conserved end residues are part of each CDR3. A D gene is named only where the DNA matches it firmly. Only part of the rows carry a size: once, few, many, or a class if the clone is expanded.

D gene	clone size	V gene	J gene	CDR3 protein	CDR3 DNA
TRBD2	many	TRBV7-2	TRBJ2-5	CASSTWTSPTQYF	TGTGCCAGCAGCACCTGGACTAGCCCGACCCAGTACTTC
-	-	TRBV30	TRBJ2-5	CAWGAGSQETQYF	TGTGCCTGGGGGGCGGGTTCCCAAGAGACCCAGTACTTC
-	-	TRBV12-5	TRBJ1-5	CASGPARGLSEPQHF	TGTGCTAGTGGGCCTGCCAGGGGTTTGTCGGAGCCCCAGCATTTT
TRBD1	-	TRBV7-8	TRBJ2-1	CASSFWTGDDEQFF	TGTGCCAGCAGCTTCTGGACAGGGGACGATGAGCAGTTCTTC
-	few	TRBV19	TRBJ1-1	CASSIDGGENTEAFF	TGTGCCAGTAGTATAGACGGGGGGGAGAACACTGAAGCTTTCTTT
TRBD2	once	TRBV13	TRBJ2-1	CASSDARGGYEQFF	TGTGCCAGTTCCGACGCGCGGGGGGGCTATGAGCAGTTCTTC
-	-	TRBV18	TRBJ2-2	CASSPIREIQRDTGELFF	TGTGCCAGCTCACCAATTCGTGAGATTCAGCGAGACACCGGGGAGCTGTTTTTT
-	once	TRBV19	TRBJ2-2	CASSTLGAQMGGELFF	TGTGCCAGTAGTACCCTCGGAGCTCAGATGGGCGGGGAGCTGTTTTTT
-	-	TRBV18	TRBJ2-7	CASSPSFTGHEQYF	TGTGCCAGCTCACCATCCTTCACAGGGCACGAGCAGTACTTC
-	-	TRBV3-1/TRBV3-2	TRBJ1-1	CASSQTGWGEAFF	TGTGCCAGCAGCCAGACAGGCTGGGGTGAAGCTTTCTTT
-	-	TRBV18	TRBJ2-3	CASSPPGTYTDTQYF	TGTGCCAGCTCACCCCCGGGGACTTACACAGATACGCAGTATTTT
-	-	TRBV5-1	TRBJ2-3	CAIRGFYTQYF	TGCGCCATACGGGGGTTTTATACGCAGTATTTT
TRBD2	-	TRBV30	TRBJ2-3	CAWERTLLAGDTDTQYF	TGTGCCTGGGAACGGACTCTACTAGCGGGAGACACAGATACGCAGTATTTT
-	-	TRBV6-5	TRBJ2-3	CASTSTRAGLNTQYF	TGTGCCAGCACCTCCACGAGGGCGGGCTTAAATACGCAGTATTTT
-	-	TRBV5-6	TRBJ2-3	CASSRIAITDTQYF	TGTGCCAGCAGCCGAATAGCCATCACAGATACGCAGTATTTT
-	-	TRBV12-3/TRBV12-4	TRBJ1-2	CASSPGQLYGYTF	TGTGCCAGCAGCCCGGGACAACTATATGGCTACACCTTC
-	-	TRBV21-1	TRBJ1-2	CASSKEWDAGSYGYTF	TGTGCCAGCAGCAAAGAATGGGACGCCGGGAGCTATGGCTACACCTTC
-	-	TRBV7-2	TRBJ1-2	CASSLLRNNYGYTF	TGTGCCAGCAGCTTACTCAGAAATAACTATGGCTACACCTTC
TRBD1	once	TRBV4-3	TRBJ1-2	CASSQDPDRGKSYGYTF	TGCGCCAGCAGCCAAGATCCCGACAGGGGGAAGTCCTATGGCTACACCTTC
TRBD1	-	TRBV10-3	TRBJ2-1	CAISPTGGLGNEQFF	TGTGCCATCAGCCCGACAGGGGGATTGGGCAATGAGCAGTTCTTC
TRBD2	few	TRBV27	TRBJ2-3	CASSLSTSGRADTQYF	TGTGCCAGCAGTTTATCCACTAGCGGGAGGGCAGATACGCAGTATTTT
-	-	TRBV5-1	TRBJ2-1	CASSLVKHDINEQFF	TGCGCCAGCAGCTTGGTTAAACACGACATCAATGAGCAGTTCTTC
-	-	TRBV10-3	TRBJ1-5	CAISESSGSNQPQHF	TGTGCCATCAGTGAGTCGTCAGGTAGCAATCAGCCCCAGCATTTT